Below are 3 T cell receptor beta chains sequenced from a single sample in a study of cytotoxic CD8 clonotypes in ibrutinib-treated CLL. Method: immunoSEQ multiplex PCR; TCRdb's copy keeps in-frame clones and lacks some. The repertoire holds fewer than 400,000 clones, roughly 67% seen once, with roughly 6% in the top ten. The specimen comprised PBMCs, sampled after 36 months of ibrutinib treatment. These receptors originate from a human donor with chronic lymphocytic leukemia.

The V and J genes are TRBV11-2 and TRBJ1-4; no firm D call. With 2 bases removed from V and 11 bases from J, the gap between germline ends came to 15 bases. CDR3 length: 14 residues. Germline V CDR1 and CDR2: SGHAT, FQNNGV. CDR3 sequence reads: CASSLSTSGNKLFF. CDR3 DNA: TGTGCCAGCAGCTTATCCACCTCCGGGAATAAACTGTTTTTT.

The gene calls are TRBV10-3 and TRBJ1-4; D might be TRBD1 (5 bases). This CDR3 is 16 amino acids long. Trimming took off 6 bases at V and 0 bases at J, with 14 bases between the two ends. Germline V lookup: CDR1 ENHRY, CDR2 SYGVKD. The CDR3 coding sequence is TGTGCCATCAGGAAGGGCCGGGACGCAACTAATGAAAAACTGTTTTTT. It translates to CAIRKGRDATNEKLFF.

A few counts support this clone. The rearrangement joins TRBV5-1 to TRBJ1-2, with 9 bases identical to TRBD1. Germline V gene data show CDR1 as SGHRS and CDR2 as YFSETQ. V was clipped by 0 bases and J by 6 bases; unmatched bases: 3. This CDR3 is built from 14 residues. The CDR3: CASSLDGQGNGYTF. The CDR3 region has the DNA TGCGCCAGCAGCTTGGACGGACAGGGGAATGGCTACACCTTC.